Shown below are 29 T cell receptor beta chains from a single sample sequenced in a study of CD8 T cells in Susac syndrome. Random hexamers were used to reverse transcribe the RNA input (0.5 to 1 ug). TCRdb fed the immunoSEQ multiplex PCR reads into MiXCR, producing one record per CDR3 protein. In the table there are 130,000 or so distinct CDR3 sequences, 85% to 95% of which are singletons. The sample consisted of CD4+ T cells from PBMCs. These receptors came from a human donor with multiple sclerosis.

CDR3 sequence: CSATPGGGEKLFF. The CDR3 DNA sequence: TGCAGTGCTACCCCAGGGGGCGGTGAAAAACTGTTTTTT. The rearrangement uses TRBV20-1 and TRBJ1-4; TRBD1 agrees at 8 bases. Trimming cost V 4 bases and J 7 bases; bases outside gene matches: 5. CDR3 length: 13 amino acids. The germline V gene encodes CDR1 DFQATT and CDR2 SNEGSKA (reference sequence).

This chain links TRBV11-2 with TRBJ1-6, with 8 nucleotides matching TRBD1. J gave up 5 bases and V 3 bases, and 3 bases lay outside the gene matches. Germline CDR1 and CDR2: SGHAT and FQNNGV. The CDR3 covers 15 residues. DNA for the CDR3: TGTGCCAGCAGCTTGGACAGGGACCATAATTCACCCCTCCACTTT. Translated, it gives CASSLDRDHNSPLHF.

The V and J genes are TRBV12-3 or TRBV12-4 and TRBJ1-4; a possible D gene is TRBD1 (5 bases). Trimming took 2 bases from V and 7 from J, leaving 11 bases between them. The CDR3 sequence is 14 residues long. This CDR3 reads CASSLMAGSEKLFF. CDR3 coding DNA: TGTGCCAGCAGTTTAATGGCAGGGAGTGAAAAACTGTTTTTT.

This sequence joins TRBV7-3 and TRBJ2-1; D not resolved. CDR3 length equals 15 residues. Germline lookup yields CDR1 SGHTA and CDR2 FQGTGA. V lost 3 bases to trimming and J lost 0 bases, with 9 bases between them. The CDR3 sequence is CASSFRRNSYNEQFF. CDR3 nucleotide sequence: TGTGCCAGCAGCTTTCGAAGGAACTCCTACAATGAGCAGTTCTTC.

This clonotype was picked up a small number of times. The CDR3 loop reads CASSQGIPRTGELFF. DNA of the CDR3: TGTGCCAGCAGCCAAGGTATCCCGAGGACCGGGGAGCTGTTTTTT. The chain recombines TRBV11-3 with TRBJ2-2, with no clear D. There are 15 residues in the CDR3. Trimming cost V 5 bases and J 5 bases, with 15 bases left between them. Germline V gene sequence: CDR1 SGHNT, CDR2 YENEEA. The full variable domain, with the rest looked up from reference TRBV11-3 and TRBJ2-2, is EAGVVQSPRYKIIEKKQPVAFWCNPISGHNTLYWYLQNLGQGPELLIRYENEEAVDDSQLPKDRFSAERLKGVDSTLKIQPAELGDSAVYLCASSQGIPRTGELFFGEGSRLTVL.

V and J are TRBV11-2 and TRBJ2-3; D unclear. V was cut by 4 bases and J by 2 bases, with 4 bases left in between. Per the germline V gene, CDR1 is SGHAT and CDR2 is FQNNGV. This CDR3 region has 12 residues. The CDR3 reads CASSWVTDTQYF. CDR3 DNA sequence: TGTGCCAGCAGCTGGGTCACAGATACGCAGTATTTT.

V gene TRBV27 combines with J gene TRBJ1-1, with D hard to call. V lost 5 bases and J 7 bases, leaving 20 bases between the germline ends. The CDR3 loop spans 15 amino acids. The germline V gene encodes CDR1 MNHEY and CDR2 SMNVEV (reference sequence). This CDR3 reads CASSPGISRLLEAFF. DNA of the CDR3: TGTGCCAGCAGTCCCGGGATCTCACGATTACTTGAAGCTTTCTTT.

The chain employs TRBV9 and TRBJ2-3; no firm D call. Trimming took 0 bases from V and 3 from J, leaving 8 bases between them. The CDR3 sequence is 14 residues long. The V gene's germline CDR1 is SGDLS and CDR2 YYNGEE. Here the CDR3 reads CASSVGENTDTQYF. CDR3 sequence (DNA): TGTGCCAGCAGCGTAGGCGAGAATACAGATACGCAGTATTTT.

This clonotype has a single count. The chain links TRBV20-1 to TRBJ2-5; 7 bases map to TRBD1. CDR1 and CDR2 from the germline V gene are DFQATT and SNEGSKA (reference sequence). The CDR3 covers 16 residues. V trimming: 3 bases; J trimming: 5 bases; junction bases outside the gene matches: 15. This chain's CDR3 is CSARDPGGFGVETQYF. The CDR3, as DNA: TGCAGTGCTAGGGATCCAGGGGGATTCGGCGTGGAGACCCAGTACTTC.

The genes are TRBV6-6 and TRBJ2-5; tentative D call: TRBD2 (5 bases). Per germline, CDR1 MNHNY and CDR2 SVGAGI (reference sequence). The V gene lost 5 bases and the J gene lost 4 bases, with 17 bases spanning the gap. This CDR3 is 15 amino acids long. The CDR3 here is CASSPPGSDGETQYF. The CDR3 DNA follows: TGTGCCAGCAGTCCCCCCGGTAGCGATGGAGAGACCCAGTACTTC.

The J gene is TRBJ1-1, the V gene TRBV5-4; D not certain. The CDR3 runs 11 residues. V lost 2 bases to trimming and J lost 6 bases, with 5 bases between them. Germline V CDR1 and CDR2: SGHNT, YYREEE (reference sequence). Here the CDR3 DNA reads TGTGCCAGCAGCTTTATGGCTGAAGCTTTCTTT. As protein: CASSFMAEAFF.

CDR3 protein: CASSLRTGGASVTQYF. The CDR3 nucleotides are TGTGCCAGCAGTCTCCGGACAGGGGGCGCTTCAGTGACCCAGTACTTC. The chain combines TRBV27 with TRBJ2-5; 11 bases match TRBD1. The CDR3 contains 16 residues. J was trimmed by 7 bases and V by 5 bases; bases with no gene match: 12. The germline V gene has CDR1 MNHEY and CDR2 SMNVEV (reference sequence).

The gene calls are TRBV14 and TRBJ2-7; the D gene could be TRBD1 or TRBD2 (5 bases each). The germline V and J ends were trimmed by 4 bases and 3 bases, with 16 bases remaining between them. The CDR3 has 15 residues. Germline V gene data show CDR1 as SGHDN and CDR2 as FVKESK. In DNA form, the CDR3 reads TGTGCCAGCAGCCTAGGGGTCGGGATCGGCTACGAGCAGTACTTC. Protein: CASSLGVGIGYEQYF. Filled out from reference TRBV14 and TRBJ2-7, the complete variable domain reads EAGVTQFPSHSVIEKGQTVTLRCDPISGHDNLYWYRRVMGKEIKFLLHFVKESKQDESGMPNNRFLAERTGGTYSTLKVQPAELEDSGVYFCASSLGVGIGYEQYFGPGTRLTVT.

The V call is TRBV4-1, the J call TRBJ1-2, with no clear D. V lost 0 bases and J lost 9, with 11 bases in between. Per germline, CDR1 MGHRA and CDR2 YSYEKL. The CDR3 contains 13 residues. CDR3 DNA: TGCGCCAGCAGCCAAGATCTTTACGGACGCTACACCTTC. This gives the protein CASSQDLYGRYTF.

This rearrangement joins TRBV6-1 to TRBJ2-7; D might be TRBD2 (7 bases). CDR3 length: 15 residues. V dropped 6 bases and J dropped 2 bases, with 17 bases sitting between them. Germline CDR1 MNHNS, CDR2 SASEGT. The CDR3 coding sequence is TGTGCCAGCAGGGCCGCGGGGGCATGGGCCTACGAGCAGTACTTC. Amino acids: CASRAAGAWAYEQYF.

The CDR3 nucleotides are TGTGCCAGCAGCCCCAGAGGGGGCGCGTCCACAGATACGCAGTATTTT. Translated: CASSPRGGASTDTQYF. The chain recombines TRBV7-9 with TRBJ2-3; TRBD1 matches at 7 bases. Unmatched junction bases numbered 10, after V lost 5 bases and J lost 2 bases. Germline CDR1 reads SEHNR; CDR2 reads FQNEAQ (reference sequence). The CDR3 is 16 residues long.

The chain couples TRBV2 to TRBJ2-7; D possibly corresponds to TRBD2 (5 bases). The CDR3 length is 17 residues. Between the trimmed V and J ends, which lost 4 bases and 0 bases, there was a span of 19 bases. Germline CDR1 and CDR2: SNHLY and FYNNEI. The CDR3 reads CASSVPSTPSSSYEQYF. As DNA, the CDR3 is TGTGCCAGCAGTGTTCCTTCGACGCCTAGCAGCTCCTACGAGCAGTACTTC.

CDR3: CASSSRGTGPYEQYF. The CDR3 DNA reads TGTGCCAGCAGTTCACGCGGGACGGGACCCTACGAGCAGTACTTC. This chain connects TRBV27 to TRBJ2-7; a weak D match, TRBD2 (6 bases). Looked up from germline, CDR1 is MNHEY and CDR2 is SMNVEV (reference sequence). V dropped 4 bases and J dropped 2 bases, with 15 bases sitting between them. The CDR3 is 15 residues long.

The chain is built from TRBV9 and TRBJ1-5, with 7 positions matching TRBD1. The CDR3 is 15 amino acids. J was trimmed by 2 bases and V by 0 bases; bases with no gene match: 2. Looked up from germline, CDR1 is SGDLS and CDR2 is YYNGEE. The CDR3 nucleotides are TGTGCCAGCAGCGTAGCTACAGGGGGCAATCAGCCCCAGCATTTT. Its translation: CASSVATGGNQPQHF.

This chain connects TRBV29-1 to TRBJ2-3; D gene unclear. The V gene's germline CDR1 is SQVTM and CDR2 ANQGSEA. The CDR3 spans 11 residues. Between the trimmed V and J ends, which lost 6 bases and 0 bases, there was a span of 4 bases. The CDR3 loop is CSVESTDTQYF. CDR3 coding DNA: TGCAGCGTGGAAAGCACAGATACGCAGTATTTT.

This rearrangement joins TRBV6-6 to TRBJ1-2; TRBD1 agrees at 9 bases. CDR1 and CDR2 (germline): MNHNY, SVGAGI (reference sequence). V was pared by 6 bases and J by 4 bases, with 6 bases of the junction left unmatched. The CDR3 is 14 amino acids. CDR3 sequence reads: CASRGQGRSYGYTF. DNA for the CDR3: TGTGCCAGCAGGGGACAGGGTAGGAGCTATGGCTACACCTTC.

CDR3 in amino acids: CASSPVNNEQYF. CDR3 in DNA: TGTGCCAGCTCACCGGTCAACAACGAGCAGTACTTC. This chain joins TRBV18 and TRBJ2-7; D is unresolved. In germline, CDR1 is KGHSH, CDR2 LQKENI. Trimming took off 3 bases at V and 5 bases at J, with 8 bases between the two ends. This CDR3 comprises 12 residues. Full variable domain (missing parts from reference TRBV18 and TRBJ2-7): NAGVMQNPRHLVRRRGQEARLRCSPMKGHSHVYWYRQLPEEGLKFMVYLQKENIIDESGMPKERFSAEFPKEGPSILRIQQVVRGDSAAYFCASSPVNNEQYFGPGTRLTVT.

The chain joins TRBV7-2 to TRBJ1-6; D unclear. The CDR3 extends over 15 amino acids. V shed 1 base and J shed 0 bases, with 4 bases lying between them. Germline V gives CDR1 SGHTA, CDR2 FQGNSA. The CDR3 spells CASSLDSSYNSPLHF. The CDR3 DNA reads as TGTGCCAGCAGCTTAGACAGCTCCTATAATTCACCCCTCCACTTT.

In DNA form, the CDR3 reads TGTGCCCTCCGCGCTAGCGGAAACAATGAGCAGTTCTTC. This gives the protein CALRASGNNEQFF. The genes are TRBV2 and TRBJ2-1; TRBD2 aligns across 7 bases. CDR1 SNHLY and CDR2 FYNNEI come from the germline V gene. The CDR3 spans 13 residues. The J segment lost 5 bases and the V segment lost 11 bases, leaving 9 bases of the junction unmatched.

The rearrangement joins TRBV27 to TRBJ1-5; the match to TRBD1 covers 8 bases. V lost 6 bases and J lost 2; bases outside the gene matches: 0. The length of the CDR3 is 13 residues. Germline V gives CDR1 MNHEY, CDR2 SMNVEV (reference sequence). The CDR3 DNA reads TGTGCCAGCAGGACAGGGGGCAATCAGCCCCAGCATTTT. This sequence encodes CASRTGGNQPQHF.

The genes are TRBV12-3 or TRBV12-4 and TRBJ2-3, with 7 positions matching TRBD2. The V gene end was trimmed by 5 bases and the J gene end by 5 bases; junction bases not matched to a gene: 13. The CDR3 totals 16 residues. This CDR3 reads CASSIRLARALDTQYF. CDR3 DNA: TGTGCCAGCAGTATTCGACTAGCCCGAGCATTAGATACGCAGTATTTT.

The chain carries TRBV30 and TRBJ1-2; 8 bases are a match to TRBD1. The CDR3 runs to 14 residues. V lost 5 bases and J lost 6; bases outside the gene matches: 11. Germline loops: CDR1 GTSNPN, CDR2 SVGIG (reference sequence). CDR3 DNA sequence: TGTGCCTGGTTTGTCGGCAACAGGGGGAATGGCTACACCTTC. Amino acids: CAWFVGNRGNGYTF.

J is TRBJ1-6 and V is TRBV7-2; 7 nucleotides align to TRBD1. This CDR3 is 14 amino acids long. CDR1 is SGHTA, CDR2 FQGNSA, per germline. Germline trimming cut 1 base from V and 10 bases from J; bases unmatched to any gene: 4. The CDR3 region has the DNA TGTGCCAGCAGCTTAGACAGGGGAAAATCACCCCTCCACTTT. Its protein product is CASSLDRGKSPLHF.

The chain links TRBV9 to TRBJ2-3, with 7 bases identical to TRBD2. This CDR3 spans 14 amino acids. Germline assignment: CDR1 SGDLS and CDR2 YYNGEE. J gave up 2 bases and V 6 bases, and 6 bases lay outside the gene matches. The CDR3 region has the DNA TGTGCCAGCAAAAAAGGGAGGGACACAGATACGCAGTATTTT. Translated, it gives CASKKGRDTDTQYF.